This T cell receptor (beta chain) was recovered during a study of cytomegalovirus exposure and HLA in healthy donors (dated by TCRdb to 2017 to 2019). Broadly, across the study: An earlier analysis of roughly 610 of the donors reported under 300 Gb of sequence data and around 110 million unique TCR beta sequences obtained from around 170 million T cells. Genome-wide SNP genotypes for about 65% of the 666 donors were used in a later genetic analysis, which treated that subset as a discovery cohort. The study profiled the T cell repertoires of around 700 subjects by immunosequencing and related them to cytomegalovirus serostatus. An earlier analysis of fewer than 750 of the donors used high-throughput TCR beta sequencing to judge whether each TCR beta V gene segment behaved as functional or pseudogenic. A separate validation cohort of 90 to 150 different subjects was used in addition to the 666-subject first cohort. Typing coverage differed by locus: A, B, C, DRB1 and DQB1 were typed in roughly 620-630 donors, DQA1 in about 510, DPA1 in some 570, and DPB1 in just under 490. Both class I and class II loci were covered by HLA typing, at four-digit resolution. The later analysis used no new phenotypic data to find candidate immune exposures, relying instead on TCR beta sequences and their occurrence across donors. High-throughput TCR immunosequencing, statistical association of individual TCRs with disease status, and machine learning were combined to predict cytomegalovirus infection status. An early release covering approximately 600 HLA-typed donors comprised about 310 gigabases of sequencing data and 65 million to 100 million unique TCR sequences. The study aimed to test whether cataloging public T cell receptors could reveal signatures of past pathogen exposure. Because of strong linkage in the cohort, roughly five DR-DQ haplotypes were treated as single units for association and clustering. Of the roughly 390 genotyped donors, 65% to 90% were placed in the genetic ancestry cluster associated with self-reported Caucasian donors. Every discovery cohort repertoire had been produced on one sequencing platform. Donor age, sex, ethnicity and CMV serostatus were compiled together with the repertoire data. A later analysis re-examined previously published TCR beta repertoires from roughly 720 donors and added high-resolution HLA genotyping to investigate patterns of TCR occurrence. Among around 400 genotyped donors of the cohort, an average of around 250,000 unique TCR beta nucleotide sequences was sequenced per donor, of which approximately 18% were non-productive. Paper-wide results and their limitations: This cohort had only TCR beta chains sequenced, and the lack of alpha or paired-chain data limited which features could be detected. According to a later analysis, most CMV-associated TCR beta chains appeared to be HLA-restricted, and the HLA associations seemed to be driven largely by CMV exposure. The classifier was reported to diagnose cytomegalovirus status with high specificity and sensitivity in both the original and validation cohorts. According to a later analysis, parvovirus B19, influenza, CMV and Epstein-Barr virus appeared linked to several top co-occurrence clusters. In an earlier analysis of approximately 590 of the donors, most TCR beta V segments appeared in productive rearrangements about 87% or about 30% of the time, broadly matching IMGT annotations. At a false discovery rate of 0.05, a later analysis linked roughly 17,000 TCR beta sequences to specific HLA alleles. The earlier analysis of some 560 of the donors excluded approximately 17 rarely observed V segments, including chromosome 9 orphons, because counts were too low. Some IMGT-functional V segments, including TRBV6-2 and TRBV6-3, could not be told apart with the 87-base-pair reads, so those segments were excluded. According to a later analysis, TCR association rates differed among HLA loci, with DRB1 alleles showing the most associated TCRs and HLA-C alleles showing the fewest. Assigning TCR associations to individual alleles was difficult when HLA alleles, especially DR and DQ, strongly co-occurred. A further reported finding was that TCR beta sequences accurately predicted the HLA-A and HLA-B alleles for most subjects in the first cohort. Linkage disequilibrium might explain the correlated functional status among segregating V segments, but an unknown experimental factor could not be excluded. It was suggested by the authors that the approach could potentially be generalized to other disease states and immunological phenotypes. V-gene and J-gene trimming of TCR beta chains was associated with a missense DCLRE1C variant in a later genetic analysis, and the association was replicated in an independent cohort. The study gave a list of some 150 TCR beta chains associated with cytomegalovirus. A few of the identified cytomegalovirus-associated TCR beta chains were confirmed in vitro to be specific for cytomegalovirus antigens. Because HLA typing was missing for some donors at each locus, association tests included only the typed subset. A cluster of highly shared sequence variants was judged likely to be a technical artifact of the sequencing pipeline. Compared with the approximately 670-donor mean, donors in an Asian-associated ancestry cluster had fewer N-insertions in productive TCRs, according to a later genetic analysis. In a later analysis, HLA-associated TCR beta chains showed more clonal expansion and lower generation probabilities than non-associated chains that were equally common. While some public TCRs were present in many individuals, most TCR sequences turned up only very rarely across donors. Immune exposure information for the cohort was limited to CMV serostatus. Presence/absence analyses assumed roughly uniform sequencing depth across donors, an assumption that may not hold.

To note about this clone: Its binding antigen is unknown. The record has no base qualities; no much larger clone is one base away.

The cohort consisted of approximately 670 healthy bone marrow donors. All cohort members were sampled while nominally healthy, although unrecorded immune exposures were likely present. Of the 670 or so cohort members, roughly 300 had positive CMV serostatus and roughly 350 had negative CMV serostatus, and CMV serostatus was not recorded for the donor. A peripheral blood sample was collected from each donor, and TCR beta sequencing was performed on peripheral blood mononuclear cells. Genomic DNA was extracted from the blood cell samples with the Qiagen DNeasy Blood Extraction Kit. Sequences SNHLY (CDR1) and FYNNEI (CDR2) are obtained from the germline V gene. V gives up 7 bases and J gives up 2 bases, and the segment between their germline ends measures 14 bases. The CDR3 numbers 14 residues from cysteine through phenylalanine. This entry keeps only the CDR3 DNA: 42 bases, framed from base 1. Receptors were amplified or captured by the immunoSEQ multiplex PCR assay. The multiplex PCR relied on a mix of 60 forward primers for TCR Vbeta segments and 13 reverse primers for TCR Jbeta segments. A multiplex PCR assay on genomic DNA amplified the CDR3 region of rearranged TCR beta genes. The amplified TCR beta libraries were sequenced on the Illumina HiSeq System as 87-base-pair reads. The source study handled its data this way. A later analysis tallied 75 million to 95 million unique TCR beta chains across the 666 repertoires, and approximately 9.9 million of those chains were shared by two or more donors. Raw reads were error-corrected and collapsed into unique sequences with a nearest-neighbor algorithm that merged closely related sequences to remove PCR and sequencing errors. V, D and J gene segments were assigned by aligning CDR3 sequences to IMGT reference sequences. Each retained sequence needed at least a six-nucleotide match to both a V gene segment and a J gene segment. A rearrangement counted as productive if the CDR3 had no stop codons and remained in frame with V and J, and every other rearrangement counted as non-productive. Following IMGT convention, CDR3 was defined as the stretch from the second conserved V-encoded cysteine to the conserved J-encoded phenylalanine. Sequences without an unambiguous match to a single V gene segment were excluded from the earlier analysis of approximately 560 of the donors. In an earlier analysis of 587 of the donors, a V segment was called functional when productive rearrangements were above 56.7%, and segregating when the standard deviation between donors exceeded 5%. A statistical classification framework was developed to diagnose cytomegalovirus status using the catalog of TCR beta chain sequences. V and J gene assignment, in a later analysis, came from comparing TCR nucleotide sequences with IMGT/GENE-DB human TR gene sequences. The TCRdist pipeline was used in a later analysis to assign CDR3 sequences and most-parsimonious VDJ recombination scenarios. In a later analysis, every TCR beta chain was defined by the combination of its CDR3 amino acid sequence and its V-gene family, and reads without a unique V-gene family were dropped. In a later analysis, fewer than 600 highly shared, low-generation-probability nucleotide sequences were removed to address suspected cross-contamination and a sequencing artifact. A later analysis calculated a clonal expansion index for each public chain from normalized within-repertoire ranks of inferred template counts. Generation probabilities in a later analysis came from a VDJ recombination model fitted to out-of-frame rearrangements, and those results were checked against IGoR. A later analysis scored TCR-TCR, TCR-HLA and TCR-CMV co-occurrence with hypergeometric tests, applying a repertoire-size bias correction to TCR pairs. False discovery rates were estimated in a later analysis by permuting HLA or CMV assignments 20 times. In a later analysis, co-occurring TCRs were grouped with DBSCAN, and TCRdist sequence similarity was added when clustering was performed within HLA-allele-positive subsets. Repertoires with fewer than 30,000 or more than 120,000 public chains, plus five repertoires with anomalous nucleotide sharing, were excluded from co-occurrence clustering. TCRdb limited this immuneACCESS table to in-frame rearrangements with V and J called. A share of clones is missing; checked studies link under half to unresolved V genes, and the rest is unexplained. The V and J calls and the clone size are those of that table, but D and trimming were determined from the DNA. In all, the sample holds approximately 150,000 clones, and around 79% of those were seen once. The ten top clones hold about 3.7% of the sample.

Specimen: PBMCs. The rearrangement joined TRBV2 to TRBJ1-1; TRBD1 could be the D gene, as 5 bases match. The origin of this receptor is a human donor in good health. The CDR3 region has the sequence CASKYKQVNTEAFF. In nucleotide form, the sequence is TGTGCCAGCAAGTATAAACAGGTAAACACTGAAGCTTTCTTT.